The present T cell receptor beta chain was sequenced within a study of human T cells and chemical hapten exposure. Overall study results and limits: Versus controls, expanded TCRs had significantly more large CDR3 similarity clusters.

In the authors' methods: Across samples, TCR counts had a median of roughly 100,000 and ranged from roughly 23,224 to 690,600. TCRdb reprocessed the RACE reads with MiXCR, giving one entry per CDR3 protein. The V and J calls were not made by the authors but by TCRdb's processing. The sample has 120,000 or so distinct CDR3 sequences, roughly an eighth seen once; the top ten hold about 0.85%. The CDR3 is 15 amino acids. Between the trimmed V and J ends, which lost 2 bases and 13 bases, there was a span of 21 bases. Germline V gene data show CDR1 as KGHSH and CDR2 as LQKENI. Concerning this clonotype: Its antigen is unidentified.

Time point of the sample: patch test 1, 2 weeks after DPC sensitization. Specified treatment: therapeutic diphenylcyclopropenone sensitization with weekly scalp DPC. The source of this sequence is a man between 18 and 35 years old with alopecia areata. Some clones in this sample may be carry-over from other donors' samples. The specimen comprised whole blood, sampled in connection with sensitization to the hapten diphenylcyclopropenone (DPC). This chain joins TRBV18 and TRBJ2-1; D is possibly TRBD1 or TRBD2 (5 bases each). The CDR3 loop is CASSPTRETGTLQFF. CDR3 in DNA: TGTGCCAGCTCACCAACCAGGGAAACCGGGACCCTTCAGTTCTTC.